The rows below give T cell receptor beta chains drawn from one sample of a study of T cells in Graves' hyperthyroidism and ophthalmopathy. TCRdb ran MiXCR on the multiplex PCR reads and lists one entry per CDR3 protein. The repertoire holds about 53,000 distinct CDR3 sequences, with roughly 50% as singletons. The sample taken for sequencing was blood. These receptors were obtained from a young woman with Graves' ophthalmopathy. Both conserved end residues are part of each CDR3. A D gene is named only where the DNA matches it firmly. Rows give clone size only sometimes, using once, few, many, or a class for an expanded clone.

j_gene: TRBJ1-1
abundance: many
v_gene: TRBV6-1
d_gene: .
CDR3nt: TGTGCCAGCAGTTATGGGGGGAACACTGAAGCTTTCTTT
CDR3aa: CASSYGGNTEAFF

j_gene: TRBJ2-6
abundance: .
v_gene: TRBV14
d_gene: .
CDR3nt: TGTGCCAGCAGCCAAGGAGACATACGGAACACTGAAGCTTTC
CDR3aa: CASSQGDIRNTEAF

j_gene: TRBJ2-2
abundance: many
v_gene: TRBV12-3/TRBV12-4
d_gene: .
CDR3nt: TGTGCCAGCAGTTTCGACAGCTACACCGGGGAGCTGTTTTTT
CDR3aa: CASSFDSYTGELFF

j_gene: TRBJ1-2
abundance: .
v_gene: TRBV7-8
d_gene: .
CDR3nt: TGTGCCGGCAGCCAATCCACGACAGGAACCTATGGCTACACCTTC
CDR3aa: CAGSQSTTGTYGYTF

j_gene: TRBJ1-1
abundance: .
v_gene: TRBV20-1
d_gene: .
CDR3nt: TGCAGTGCTAGAGGGGCCGCTAACACTGAAGCTTTCTTT
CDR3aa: CSARGAANTEAFF

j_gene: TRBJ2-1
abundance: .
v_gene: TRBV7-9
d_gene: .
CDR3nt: TGTGCCAGCAGCCCAGGGGGAGGAGAGAGCTACAATGAGCAGTTCTTC
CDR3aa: CASSPGGGESYNEQFF

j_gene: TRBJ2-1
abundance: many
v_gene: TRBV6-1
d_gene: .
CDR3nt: TGTGCCAGCACGTTGACGGGCAATGAGCAGTTCTTC
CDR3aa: CASTLTGNEQFF

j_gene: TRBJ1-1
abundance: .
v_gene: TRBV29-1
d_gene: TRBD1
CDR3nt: TGCAGCCAACCAGGGGGCCAGAGCACTGAAGCTTTCTTT
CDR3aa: CSQPGGQSTEAFF

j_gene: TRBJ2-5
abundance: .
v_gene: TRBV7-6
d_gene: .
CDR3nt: TGTGCCAGCGGCTCAGAACCAGCGCCCTACCAAGAGACCCAGTACTTC
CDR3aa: CASGSEPAPYQETQYF

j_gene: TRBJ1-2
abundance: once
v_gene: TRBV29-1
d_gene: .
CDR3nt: TGCAGCGTGACCGGGGCTAACTATGGCTACACCTTC
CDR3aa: CSVTGANYGYTF

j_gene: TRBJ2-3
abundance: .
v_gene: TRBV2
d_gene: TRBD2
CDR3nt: TGTGCCAGCAGTGGGGGTACTAGCGGGTACACAGATACGCAGTATTTT
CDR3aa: CASSGGTSGYTDTQYF

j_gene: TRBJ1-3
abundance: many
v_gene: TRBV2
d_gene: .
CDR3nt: TGTGCCAGCAGTGAATCCACAGGGATCTCTGGAAACACCATATATTTT
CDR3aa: CASSESTGISGNTIYF

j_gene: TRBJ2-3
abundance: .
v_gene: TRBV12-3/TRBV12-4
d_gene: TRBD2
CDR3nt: TGTGCCAGCAGCCCCGACCGCCTAGCGGATGAAGCAGATACGCAGTATTTT
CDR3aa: CASSPDRLADEADTQYF

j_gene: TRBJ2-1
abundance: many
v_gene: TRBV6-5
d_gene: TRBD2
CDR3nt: TGTGCCAGCAGTTACTCCAAACTAGCGGGAGGGGCGGATGAGCAGTTCTTC
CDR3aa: CASSYSKLAGGADEQFF

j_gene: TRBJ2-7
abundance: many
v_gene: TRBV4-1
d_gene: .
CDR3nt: TGCGCCAGCAGCCAAGATGGGGTGTTTGGGGAGCAGTACTTC
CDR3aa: CASSQDGVFGEQYF

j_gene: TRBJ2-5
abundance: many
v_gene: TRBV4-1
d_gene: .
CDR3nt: TGCGCCAGCAGCCAAGCCCGGACTGAGACCCAGTACTTC
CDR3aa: CASSQARTETQYF

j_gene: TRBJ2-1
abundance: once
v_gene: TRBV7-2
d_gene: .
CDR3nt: TGTGCCAGCAGCCCCGCCGGGACTTACAATGAGCAGTTCTTC
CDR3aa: CASSPAGTYNEQFF

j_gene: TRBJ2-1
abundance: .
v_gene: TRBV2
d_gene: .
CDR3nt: TGTGCCAGCGGTGGGGCTATTTACAATGAGCAGTTCTTC
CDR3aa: CASGGAIYNEQFF

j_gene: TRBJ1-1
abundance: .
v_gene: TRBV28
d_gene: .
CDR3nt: TGTGCCAGCAGTTTACCGGGAATACAGAACACTGAAGCTTTCTTT
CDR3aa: CASSLPGIQNTEAFF

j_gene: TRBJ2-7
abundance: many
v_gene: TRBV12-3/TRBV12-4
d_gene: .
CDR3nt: TGTGCCAGCGCCCGAACCTACGAGCAGTACTTC
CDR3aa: CASARTYEQYF

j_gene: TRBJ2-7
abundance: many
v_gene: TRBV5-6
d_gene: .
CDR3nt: TGTGCCAGCAGCTTGGTTACCAGAATCTACGAGCAGTACTTC
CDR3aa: CASSLVTRIYEQYF

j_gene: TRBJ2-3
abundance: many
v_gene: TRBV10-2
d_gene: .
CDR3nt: TGCGCCAGCAGTGAGAGGGCGGTGATTAGCACAGATACGCAGTATTTT
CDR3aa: CASSERAVISTDTQYF

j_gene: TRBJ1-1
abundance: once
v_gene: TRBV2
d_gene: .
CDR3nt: TGTGCCAGGGAAACCTACAACGCGAACACTGAAGCTTTCTTT
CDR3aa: CARETYNANTEAFF

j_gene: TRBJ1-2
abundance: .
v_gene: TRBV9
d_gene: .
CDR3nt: TGTGCCAGCGGCGCTCGGAGTCCGATCGGCTATGGCTATACCTTC
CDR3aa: CASGARSPIGYGYTF